This T cell receptor beta chain was retrieved from a study of OX40 agonist ivuxolimab in advanced cancers. The wider study: The dose of intravenous ivuxolimab that patients received every 2 weeks ranged from 0.01 to 10 mg/kg.

Whole-study results and caveats: Dose levels from 0.1 to 3.0 mg/kg saw CD4+ and CD8+ blood T cells expand clonally by week 6.

Concerning this clone itself: The antigen remains unidentified.

Excluded were patients having autoimmune disease history or systemic immunosuppression. Sequencing used immunoSEQ multiplex PCR; TCRdb keeps in-frame clones, though not all of them. Of around 97,000 clones in the sample, roughly nine tenths were seen once. Germline V gene lookup returns CDR1 SNHLY and CDR2 FYNNEI. The V segment lost 8 bases and the J segment 5 bases; nucleotides outside the gene matches: 11. CDR3 length: 16 residues. The sequenced sample was CD4+ or CD8+ T cells sorted from blood, obtained in a trial of the OX40 agonist ivuxolimab. The gene calls are TRBV2 and TRBJ2-2; 10 bases line up with TRBD2. The receptor was derived from an adult with an advanced solid tumor such as melanoma, head and neck, liver or kidney cancer. The CDR3 DNA reads TGTGCCAGCGCGATAGAGGGAGCGGGAGGGACCGGGGAGCTGTTTTTT. Translating it yields CASAIEGAGGTGELFF.